The 5 T cell receptor beta chains given below trace back to one sample, sequenced in a study of blood T cell repertoires in COVID-19. Sequencing used immunoSEQ multiplex PCR; TCRdb keeps in-frame clones, though not all of them. The data show roughly 200,000 clones, more than 60% seen once. Input material: peripheral blood. The source of these receptors is a man in his fifties who had recovered from COVID-19.

The rearrangement joins TRBV11-3 to TRBJ2-1; TRBD1 might be the D (6 bases). The CDR3 spans 14 residues. Germline CDR1 reads SGHNT; CDR2 reads YENEEA. Trimming left V 5 bases short and J 5 bases short, with 13 bases between. The CDR3 coding sequence is TGTGCCAGCAGCAAACAGGGTTTTGACAATGAGCAGTTCTTC. Translation: CASSKQGFDNEQFF.

The CDR3 region is CASSRGSSSSYEQYF. In DNA form, the CDR3 reads TGCGCCAGCAGCCGGGGTTCAAGCAGCTCCTACGAGCAGTACTTC. The chain carries TRBV5-1 and TRBJ2-7; D might be TRBD2 (5 bases). The CDR3 has 15 amino acids. The V and J ends lost 4 bases and 0 bases respectively, with 14 bases between them. The germline V gene has CDR1 SGHRS and CDR2 YFSETQ. The variable domain in full, completed from reference TRBV5-1 and TRBJ2-7, reads KAGVTQTPRYLIKTRGQQVTLSCSPISGHRSVSWYQQTPGQGLQFLFEYFSETQRNKGNFPGRFSGRQFSNSRSEMNVSTLELGDSALYLCASSRGSSSSYEQYFGPGTRLTVT.

The chain carries TRBV27 and TRBJ2-2, with unresolved D. Germline values: CDR1 MNHEY, CDR2 SMNVEV (reference sequence). The CDR3 contains 12 residues. Trimming pared 3 bases from V and 5 bases from J, leaving 4 bases between. In DNA form, the CDR3 reads TGTGCCAGCAGTTTCCTAACCGGGGAGCTGTTTTTT. The encoded protein is CASSFLTGELFF.

V gene TRBV18 combines with J gene TRBJ1-6; 8 nucleotides line up with TRBD1. V was clipped by 3 bases and J by 10 bases; unmatched bases: 5. Germline CDR1 is KGHSH and CDR2 is LQKENI. This CDR3 region has 14 residues. CDR3 region: CASSPGQVESPLHF. The CDR3 nucleotides are TGTGCCAGCTCACCGGGACAGGTTGAATCACCCCTCCACTTT.

The chain has TRBV4-1 and TRBJ2-5, with D possibly being TRBD2 (5 bases). The ends were cut back, 0 bases at V and 6 bases at J, with 23 bases in the middle. CDR1 and CDR2 from the germline V gene are MGHRA and YSYEKL. CDR3 size: 18 residues. The CDR3 coding sequence is TGCGCCAGCAGCCAAGACCCAACTAGGCCCGCCCGATCCAAGACCCAGTACTTC. It is translated as CASSQDPTRPARSKTQYF.